This TCR beta chain is drawn from a study of blood T cell repertoires in COVID-19. For the study at large: COVID-19 samples from acute and convalescent phases originated in the United States, Italy and Spain.

A Seattle source enrolled patients during active infection and followed them longitudinally. Authors' processing steps: Researchers report that nucleated cell counts were estimated from reference gene primer amplification. Clones were sequenced by immunoSEQ multiplex PCR, and TCRdb holds only the in-frame ones, with some missing. That table furnishes V, J and clone size, whereas the DNA furnished D and trimming. The sample has about 160,000 clones; approximately 79% are singletons. CDR1 and CDR2 (germline): MDHEN, SYDVKM. This CDR3 spans 13 amino acids. V was clipped by 7 bases and J by 6 bases, with 16 bases between them. This clone came up many times.

The chain employs TRBV28 and TRBJ2-7; TRBD1 is a possible D gene (6 bases). The clonotype was recovered from a woman aged 55-69 years with COVID-19, enrolled during active disease. Sample: peripheral blood. The DNA for the CDR3 is TGTGCCAGCAAGGCGACAGGATCGTCCGAGCAGTACTTC. Amino acid sequence: CASKATGSSEQYF.